A single T cell receptor beta chain is shown here with its context. As yet, its antigen is unknown. Germline V gives CDR1 SNHLY, CDR2 FYNNEI. Trimming cost V 4 bases and J 4 bases, with 11 bases left between them. CDR3 length equals 14 residues. The data originate from a study of T cell responses to AZD1222 COVID-19 vaccine. Findings of the study overall: Vaccination with two AZD1222 doses was followed by a rise in Spike-specific TCR breadth and depth. At study baseline, merely a handful of AZD1222 recipients were seropositive.

Profiled with immunoSEQ multiplex PCR; TCRdb holds only in-frame clones, not every one. This table has 100,000 to 150,000 clones, 65% to 90% appearing once. This chain uses TRBV2 with TRBJ2-1, with D perhaps TRBD2 (7 bases). This clonotype was sampled from an adult in good health. Sequenced here: peripheral blood, sampled on day 0 of AZD1222 vaccination. CDR3: CASSAAGAYNEQFF. The CDR3 nucleotides are TGTGCCAGCAGTGCGGCGGGGGCATACAATGAGCAGTTCTTC.